The 9 T cell receptor beta chains given below trace back to one sample, sequenced in a study of Ad26.COV2.S vaccination and SARS-CoV-2 variants. Treatment denoted: around 19 received Ad26.COV2.S at low or high dose, single or two shots; several received placebo; per-sample allocation not given. Repertoires come from day 63 after the first vaccine or placebo injection. This table comes from immunoSEQ multiplex PCR, and its TCRdb copy is limited to in-frame clones, with some not included. Of about 500,000 clones in the sample, roughly nine tenths were seen once. The input for sequencing was peripheral blood, taken in a trial of Ad26.COV2.S vaccine versus placebo. All receptors derive from a person between 18 and 65 years old who received the Ad26.COV2.S COVID-19 vaccine or a placebo.

The chain is built from TRBV6-2 or TRBV6-3 and TRBJ2-7, with 7 bases that match TRBD1. Looked up from germline, CDR1 is MNHEY and CDR2 is SVGEGT. With V trimmed by 4 bases and J by 5 bases, 8 bases remained unmatched. The CDR3 is made up of 14 amino acids. This chain's CDR3 is CASSSVTGINEQYF. The DNA of the CDR3 is TGTGCCAGCAGTTCGGTGACAGGGATTAACGAGCAGTACTTC.

The chain recombines TRBV28 with TRBJ2-3; D gene unclear. The CDR3 contains 15 residues. Between the trimmed V and J ends, which lost 4 bases and 2 bases, there was a span of 13 bases. CDR1 is MDHEN, CDR2 SYDVKM, per germline. CDR3 bases: TGTGCCAGCAGTTCTATTACTGCAGCCACAGATACGCAGTATTTT. It encodes CASSSITAATDTQYF.

This chain links TRBV28 with TRBJ1-6, with TRBD1 matching over 7 bases. Germline CDR1 is MDHEN and CDR2 is SYDVKM. V was pared by 6 bases and J by 9 bases, with 11 bases of the junction left unmatched. The length of the CDR3 is 15 residues. The CDR3 here is CASRPMTGSVSPLHF. As DNA, the CDR3 is TGTGCCAGCAGACCCATGACAGGGTCAGTTTCACCCCTCCACTTT.

This chain joins TRBV3-1 (or the pseudogene TRBV3-2) and TRBJ1-2, with D possibly TRBD1 on 6 matching bases. This CDR3 contains 14 residues. Germline CDR1 LGHDT, CDR2 YNNKEL (reference sequence). V was clipped by 4 bases and J by 8 bases, with 17 bases between them. Here the CDR3 DNA reads TGTGCCAGCAGCCGGTCAGGGGTGGCCCAAGGCTACACCTTC. Residues: CASSRSGVAQGYTF.

V usage is TRBV4-2 and J usage is TRBJ1-3; weak D call: TRBD1 (6 bases). The CDR3 runs to 19 residues. Deletions cut 0 bases from V and 0 bases from J, with 18 bases between. CDR1 LGHNA and CDR2 YNFKEQ come from the germline V gene. The chain's CDR3 is CASSQDDDYRAGSGNTIYF. DNA for the CDR3: TGTGCCAGCAGCCAAGATGATGATTACAGGGCAGGCTCTGGAAACACCATATATTTT.

The CDR3 nucleotides are TGCGCCAGCAGCTTGGAGGTTACGTCTGAAAAACTGTTTTTT. It specifies CASSLEVTSEKLFF. The chain uses TRBV5-1 and TRBJ1-4, with no clear D. Germline CDR1 SGHRS, CDR2 YFSETQ. CDR3 length: 14 residues. With 0 bases removed from V and 7 bases from J, the gap between germline ends came to 10 bases.

V is TRBV28 and J is TRBJ1-3; D call uncertain. The germline V and J ends were trimmed by 8 bases and 2 bases, with 7 bases remaining between them. CDR3 length: 12 residues. Germline V CDR1 and CDR2: MDHEN, SYDVKM. CDR3 residues: CASGGTGNTIYF. CDR3 DNA sequence: TGTGCCAGCGGAGGAACTGGAAACACCATATATTTT.

The J gene is TRBJ1-6, the V gene TRBV7-2, with 7 bases fitting TRBD1. The CDR3 is 17 residues long. Germline loops: CDR1 SGHTA, CDR2 FQGNSA. The V gene end was trimmed by 6 bases and the J gene end by 0 bases; junction bases not matched to a gene: 8. This CDR3 is CASSHYRGPSYNSPLHF. The CDR3 nucleotides are TGTGCCAGCAGTCATTACAGGGGTCCCTCCTATAATTCACCCCTCCACTTT. The whole variable domain, filled in from reference TRBV7-2 and TRBJ1-6, reads GAGVSQSPSNKVTEKGKDVELRCDPISGHTALYWYRQSLGQGLEFLIYFQGNSAPDKSGLPSDRFSAERTGGSVSTLTIQRTQQEDSAVYLCASSHYRGPSYNSPLHFGNGTRLTVT.

V gene TRBV28 combines with J gene TRBJ2-7, with TRBD1 matching 10 bases. V lost 5 bases to trimming and J lost 5 bases; unmatched junction nucleotides: 12. The CDR3 covers 16 residues. CDR1 and CDR2 from the germline V gene are MDHEN and SYDVKM. CDR3 loop: CASSPPGQGFMDEQYF. The CDR3, as DNA: TGTGCCAGCAGTCCGCCGGGACAGGGGTTTATGGACGAGCAGTACTTC.